These T cell receptor beta chains were read from a single sample in a study of CD4 T cells in relation to SARS-CoV-2 and coronaviruses. The method was immunoSEQ multiplex PCR; TCRdb's version includes in-frame clones alone and lacks a portion of them. The sample records about 36,000 clones, more than 65% being singletons. Their cognate antigens are unknown. The sequenced sample consisted of memory CD4+ T cells from PBMCs, cultured in vitro. These receptors were taken from an adult with COVID-19. Each CDR3 is given with its conserved first and last residue. The D gene is left open where the match is weak. Not all rows give a size; the values are once, few, many and, for expanded clones, a class.

TRBV30,TRBJ2-3,TRBD2,.,14,TGTGCCTGGACTAAAGCGGGAGCGGGAGATACGCAGTATTTT,CAWTKAGAGDTQYF
TRBV4-1,TRBJ2-1,.,.,15,TGCGCCAGCAGCCAAGATCTTAGTACCGGCTTCGAGCAGTTCTTC,CASSQDLSTGFEQFF
TRBV5-4,TRBJ2-7,TRBD2,.,13,TGTGCCAGCAGCTGGGAGGGGTTAAACGAGCAGTACTTC,CASSWEGLNEQYF
TRBV12-3/TRBV12-4,TRBJ2-2,.,.,12,TGTGCCAGCAGTGCACCCACCGGGGAGCTGTTTTTT,CASSAPTGELFF
TRBV28,TRBJ2-5,.,few,16,TGTGCCAGCAGAGGCCATTCAGGGCTCGGGCAAGAGACCCAGTACTTC,CASRGHSGLGQETQYF
TRBV3-1/TRBV3-2,TRBJ2-1,TRBD1,.,15,TGTGCCAGCAGCCGGTCATACGGGACAGACAATGAGCAGTTCTTC,CASSRSYGTDNEQFF
TRBV11-2,TRBJ2-7,.,.,14,TGTGCCAGCAGCCCGAGACAAAACTCCTACGAGCAGTACTTC,CASSPRQNSYEQYF
TRBV5-1,TRBJ1-2,TRBD1,.,14,TGCGCCAGCAGCTTGGTAGGAGGGGGCAGTGGCTACACCTTC,CASSLVGGGSGYTF
TRBV3-1/TRBV3-2,TRBJ1-1,.,.,16,TGTGCCAGCAGCCAACTCGCCGGGGGGCCTAGCGCTGAAGCTTTCTTT,CASSQLAGGPSAEAFF
TRBV29-1,TRBJ2-5,.,.,16,TGCAGCGTTGAGGTGTACAGATTCGGGGGGCCGGAGACCCAGTACTTC,CSVEVYRFGGPETQYF
TRBV7-9,TRBJ1-2,.,.,13,TGTGCCAGCAGCCGGCGGGGGGGGGATGGCTACACCTTC,CASSRRGGDGYTF
TRBV28,TRBJ1-6,.,.,14,TGTGCCAGCAACCTGGGACAACCGGATTCACCCCTCCACTTT,CASNLGQPDSPLHF
TRBV27,TRBJ2-7,TRBD1,.,13,TGTGCCAGCAGTACGGGACAGGGTTACGAGCAGTACTTC,CASSTGQGYEQYF
TRBV18,TRBJ2-5,TRBD2,.,16,TGTGCCAGCGCACCCAGACTAGCGGGAGACCAAGAGACCCAGTACTTC,CASAPRLAGDQETQYF
TRBV30,TRBJ1-2,TRBD1,.,21,TGTGCCTGGAGTGTAAGCAGGACAGGGGGCTCACAAGCGATTGATGGCTACATGGGGACCTTC,CAWSVSRTGGSQAIDGYMGTF
TRBV2,TRBJ2-2,.,.,16,TGTGCCAGCAGTGAAGCTAGCGGACCTTACACCGGGGAGCTGTTTTTT,CASSEASGPYTGELFF
TRBV5-4,TRBJ2-7,TRBD1,.,16,TGTGCCAGCAGCTCCAAATCCCGGGACAGCCCCAACGAGCAGTACTTC,CASSSKSRDSPNEQYF
TRBV7-2,TRBJ2-7,TRBD2,.,15,TGTGCCAGCAGCTTGTTGGGACTAGCGGCCTACGAGCAGTACTTC,CASSLLGLAAYEQYF
TRBV29-1,TRBJ2-1,.,.,12,TGCAGCGTTGAAGAATTGGGAAGTGAGCAGTTCTTC,CSVEELGSEQFF
TRBV25-1,TRBJ1-3,.,.,15,TGTGCCAGCAGTGAAGGAGGATTCTCTGGAAACACCATATATTTT,CASSEGGFSGNTIYF
TRBV14,TRBJ1-5,.,medium-sized,14,TGTGCCAGCAGCCTCGGAGTAGGGGGAGCGCCCCAGCATTTT,CASSLGVGGAPQHF
TRBV28,TRBJ2-7,.,.,11,TGTGCCAGCAGGTCACAGGGAAAGCAGTACTTC,CASRSQGKQYF
TRBV19,TRBJ2-3,TRBD1,.,15,TGTGCCAGTAGTATCCAGGGGGCGGGCACAGATACGCAGTATTTT,CASSIQGAGTDTQYF
TRBV28,TRBJ2-7,.,.,15,TGTGCCAGCAGCCTTACAGGGAGCTGGGCCTACGAGCAGTACTTC,CASSLTGSWAYEQYF
TRBV10-1,TRBJ1-1,TRBD1,.,17,TGCGCCAGCAGTGAGATTGCGCGACAGGGGTCGAACACTGAAGCTTTCTTT,CASSEIARQGSNTEAFF
TRBV7-9,TRBJ2-1,.,few,15,TGTGCCAGCAGCTTAGGGCTCACTCGGGGGAATGAGCAGTTCTTC,CASSLGLTRGNEQFF
TRBV18,TRBJ2-5,TRBD2,.,16,TGTGCCAGCTCACCATCTCCGCGACCGCGGGGGGAGACCCAGTACTTC,CASSPSPRPRGETQYF
TRBV5-1,TRBJ2-5,.,.,13,TGCGCCAGCAGCCTCGGGCAGAGAGAGACCCAGTACTTC,CASSLGQRETQYF
TRBV28,TRBJ2-1,TRBD2,once,16,TGTGCCAGCAGTTTAGTAGCGGGAACAATCTACAATGAGCAGTTCTTC,CASSLVAGTIYNEQFF
TRBV28,TRBJ2-7,.,.,12,TGTGCCAGCAGTTCCAAACCCTACGAGCAGTACTTC,CASSSKPYEQYF
TRBV7-8,TRBJ2-3,.,.,16,TGTGCCAGCAGCCCCTGGAGGTGGGGGGCCACAGATACGCAGTATTTT,CASSPWRWGATDTQYF
TRBV5-1,TRBJ2-6,.,.,16,TGCGCCAGCAGCTTGACGAGGTTCTCTGGGGCCAACGTCCTGACTTTC,CASSLTRFSGANVLTF
TRBV2,TRBJ1-5,.,.,15,TGTGCCAGCAGTGATGGGGAGGCCAGCAATCAGCCCCAGCATTTT,CASSDGEASNQPQHF
TRBV2,TRBJ1-2,.,.,14,TGTGCCAGCAGAGAGGACCTCTCATCGAGGGGCTACACCTTC,CASREDLSSRGYTF
TRBV7-8,TRBJ1-1,.,.,13,TGTGCCAGCAGCAAGACAGGAAACACTGAAGCTTTCTTT,CASSKTGNTEAFF
TRBV15,TRBJ2-3,.,few,17,TGTGCCACCAGCAGAGATCGGATGCAGGGGAGTGGAGATACGCAGTATTTT,CATSRDRMQGSGDTQYF
TRBV5-1,TRBJ2-1,.,.,12,TGCGCCAGCAGCTTGGAGGTCAATGAGCAGTTCTTC,CASSLEVNEQFF
TRBV7-8,TRBJ2-1,.,.,13,TGTGCCAGCAGCTTAGGAAGGAACAATGAGCAGTTCTTC,CASSLGRNNEQFF
TRBV7-2,TRBJ2-3,TRBD1,.,14,TGTGCCAGCAGTAGACAGGGTTGGACAGATACGCAGTATTTT,CASSRQGWTDTQYF
TRBV4-1,TRBJ1-3,.,.,15,TGCGCCAGCAGCCAAGATTCAGGCTCTGGAAACACCATATATTTT,CASSQDSGSGNTIYF
TRBV30,TRBJ1-5,.,.,13,TGTGCCTGGAGTGACAAGTTAGAGCAGCCCCAGCATTTT,CAWSDKLEQPQHF
TRBV18,TRBJ1-1,.,.,13,TGTGCCAGCTCACCACAGAAGAACACTGAAGCTTTCTTT,CASSPQKNTEAFF
TRBV28,TRBJ2-1,TRBD1,.,16,TGTGCCAGCAGTCCGACCTGGGGACAGGGGGCTAATGAGCAGTTCTTC,CASSPTWGQGANEQFF
TRBV9,TRBJ1-2,.,.,13,TGTGCCAGCAGCGTCTCCCCCAGCGATGGCTACACCTTC,CASSVSPSDGYTF
TRBV19,TRBJ2-1,TRBD2,.,15,TGTGCCAGTAGTATGGAACTAGCGGTTTACAATGAGCAGTTCTTC,CASSMELAVYNEQFF
TRBV18,TRBJ1-2,TRBD1,once,14,TGTGCCAGCTCAACGGGACAGGGGGCCCATGGCTACACCTTC,CASSTGQGAHGYTF
TRBV7-9,TRBJ2-7,.,.,14,TGTGCCAGCAGCTTAGATGGGGGGGCGGTTGAGCAGTACTTC,CASSLDGGAVEQYF
TRBV21-1,TRBJ1-5,.,few,13,TGTGCCAGCAGCAAAGGGGGCAATCAGCCCCAGCATTTT,CASSKGGNQPQHF
TRBV6-1,TRBJ1-4,.,.,13,TGTGCCAGCAGTGAAGACTTTAATGAAAAACTGTTTTTT,CASSEDFNEKLFF
TRBV15,TRBJ1-1,.,.,18,TGTGCCACCAGCAGAGGGGGTTTTTTCGGGGGCATGAACACTGAAGCTTTCTTT,CATSRGGFFGGMNTEAFF
TRBV28,TRBJ1-2,.,.,13,TGTGCCAGCAGCCGTTCTGGCCGGGGTGGCTACACCTTC,CASSRSGRGGYTF
TRBV19,TRBJ1-5,.,few,13,TGTGCCAGTGGGGTGGCGCATAATCAGCCCCAGCATTTT,CASGVAHNQPQHF
TRBV25-1,TRBJ1-2,.,.,14,TGTGCCAGCAGGGGACCGTCAGTGTGGTATGGCTACACCTTC,CASRGPSVWYGYTF
TRBV24-1,TRBJ2-2,.,few,13,TGTGCCACCAGTGACCAAGTCCGCCGGGAGCTGTTTTTT,CATSDQVRRELFF